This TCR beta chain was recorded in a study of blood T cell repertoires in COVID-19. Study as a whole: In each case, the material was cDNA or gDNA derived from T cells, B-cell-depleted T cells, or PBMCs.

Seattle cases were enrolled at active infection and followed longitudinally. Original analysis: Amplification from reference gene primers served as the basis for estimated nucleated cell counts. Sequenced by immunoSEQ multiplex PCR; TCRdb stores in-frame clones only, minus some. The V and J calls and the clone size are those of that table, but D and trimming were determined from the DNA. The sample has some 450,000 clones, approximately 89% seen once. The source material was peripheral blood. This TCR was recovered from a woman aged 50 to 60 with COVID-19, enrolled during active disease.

The CDR3 DNA reads as TGTGCCACCACGACGGAGAGCTCTAACTATGGCTACACCTTC. It is translated as CATTTESSNYGYTF. The chain recombines TRBV5-6 with TRBJ1-2, with D uncertain. Trimming cost V 9 bases and J 0 bases, with 15 bases left between them. Germline V gene data show CDR1 as SGHDT and CDR2 as YYEEEE. The CDR3 extends over 14 amino acids.